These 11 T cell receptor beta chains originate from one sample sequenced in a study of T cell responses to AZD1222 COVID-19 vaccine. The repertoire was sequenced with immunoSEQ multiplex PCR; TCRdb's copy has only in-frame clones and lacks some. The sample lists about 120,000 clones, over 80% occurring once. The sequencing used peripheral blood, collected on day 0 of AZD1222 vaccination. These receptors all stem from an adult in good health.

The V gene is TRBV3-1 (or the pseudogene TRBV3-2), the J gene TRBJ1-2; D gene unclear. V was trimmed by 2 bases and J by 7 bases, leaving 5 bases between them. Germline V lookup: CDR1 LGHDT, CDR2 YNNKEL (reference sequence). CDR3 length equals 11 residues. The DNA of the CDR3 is TGTGCCAGCAGCCAAAGAAGTGGCTACACCTTC. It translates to CASSQRSGYTF.

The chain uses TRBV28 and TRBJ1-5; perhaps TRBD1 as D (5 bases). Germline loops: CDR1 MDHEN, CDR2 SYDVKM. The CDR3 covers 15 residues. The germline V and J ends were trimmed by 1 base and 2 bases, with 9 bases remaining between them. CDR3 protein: CASSLFRGGNQPQHF. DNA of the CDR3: TGTGCCAGCAGTTTATTTCGGGGGGGCAATCAGCCCCAGCATTTT.

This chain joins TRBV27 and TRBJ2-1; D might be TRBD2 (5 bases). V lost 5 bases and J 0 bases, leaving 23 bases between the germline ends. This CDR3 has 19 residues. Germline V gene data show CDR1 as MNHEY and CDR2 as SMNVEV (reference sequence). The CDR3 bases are TGTGCCAGCAGTAAATTCGCCCGGCTCGTGGGGAGCTCCTACAATGAGCAGTTCTTC. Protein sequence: CASSKFARLVGSSYNEQFF.

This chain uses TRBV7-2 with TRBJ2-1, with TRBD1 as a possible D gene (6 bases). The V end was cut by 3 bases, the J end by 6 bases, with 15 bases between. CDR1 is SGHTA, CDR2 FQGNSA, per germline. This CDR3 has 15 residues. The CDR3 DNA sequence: TGTGCCAGCAGCTTTTCCACTTTAGGGGGCAATGAGCAGTTCTTC. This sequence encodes CASSFSTLGGNEQFF.

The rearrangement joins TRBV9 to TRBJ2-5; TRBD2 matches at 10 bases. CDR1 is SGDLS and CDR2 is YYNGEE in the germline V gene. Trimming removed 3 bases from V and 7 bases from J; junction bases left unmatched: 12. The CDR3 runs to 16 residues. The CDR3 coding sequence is TGTGCCAGCAGCGAATCTTCGGGTAGCGGGGGGCTGACCCAGTACTTC. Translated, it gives CASSESSGSGGLTQYF.

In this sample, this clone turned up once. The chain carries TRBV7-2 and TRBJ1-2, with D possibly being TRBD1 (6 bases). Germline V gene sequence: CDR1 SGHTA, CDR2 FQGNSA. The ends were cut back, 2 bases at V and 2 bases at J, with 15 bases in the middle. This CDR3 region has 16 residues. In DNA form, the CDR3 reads TGTGCCAGCAGCTTAAGTGCGGGGGCGGGCAACTATGGCTACACCTTC. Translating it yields CASSLSAGAGNYGYTF.

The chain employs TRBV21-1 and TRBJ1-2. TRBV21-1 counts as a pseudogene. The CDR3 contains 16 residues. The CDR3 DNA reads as TGTGCCAGCCAAACCTTCGGGACGGGAGGAACCTGGGGCTACACCTTC. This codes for CASQTFGTGGTWGYTF.

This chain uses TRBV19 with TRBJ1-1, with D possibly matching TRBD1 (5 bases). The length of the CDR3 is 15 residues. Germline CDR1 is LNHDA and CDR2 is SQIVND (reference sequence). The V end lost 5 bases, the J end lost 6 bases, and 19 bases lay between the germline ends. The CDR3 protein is CASSYSPGRVPEAFF. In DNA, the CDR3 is TGTGCCAGTAGTTATTCACCAGGGCGGGTTCCTGAAGCTTTCTTT.

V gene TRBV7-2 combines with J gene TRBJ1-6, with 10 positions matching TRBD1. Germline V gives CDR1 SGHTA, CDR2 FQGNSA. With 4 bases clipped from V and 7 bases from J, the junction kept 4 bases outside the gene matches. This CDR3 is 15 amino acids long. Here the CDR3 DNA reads TGTGCCAGCAGCTCGGGACAGGGGAAGAATTCACCCCTCCACTTT. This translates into CASSSGQGKNSPLHF.

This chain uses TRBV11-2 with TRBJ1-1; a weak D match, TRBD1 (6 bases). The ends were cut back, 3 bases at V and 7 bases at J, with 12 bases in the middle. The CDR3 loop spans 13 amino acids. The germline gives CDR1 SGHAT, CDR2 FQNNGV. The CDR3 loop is CASSLTGDIEAFF. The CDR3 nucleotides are TGTGCCAGCAGCTTGACAGGAGATATTGAAGCTTTCTTT.

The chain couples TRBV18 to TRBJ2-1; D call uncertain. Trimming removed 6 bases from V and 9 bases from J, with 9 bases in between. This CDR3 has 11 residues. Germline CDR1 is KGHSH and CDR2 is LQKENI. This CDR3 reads CASSLSTEQFF. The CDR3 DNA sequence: TGTGCCAGCTCCCTTTCTACTGAGCAGTTCTTC.